This entry is about one TCR beta chain. Its recognized antigen is unknown. There are no base qualities to consult, and no much larger clone falls within one base. Library preparation employed the immunoSEQ multiplex PCR assay. For the multiplex PCR, a mixture combining 60 forward primers for TCR Vbeta segments and 13 reverse primers for TCR Jbeta segments was used. The CDR3 region of rearranged TCR beta genes was amplified from genomic DNA with a multiplex PCR assay. On the Illumina HiSeq System, the amplified TCR beta libraries were sequenced as 87-base-pair reads. Processing in the source paper ran as follows. In a later analysis, 70 million to 95 million unique TCR beta chains were counted across the 690 or so repertoires, and around 10 million of these chains were shared by at least two donors. To remove PCR and sequencing errors, raw reads were error-corrected and collapsed into unique sequences using a nearest-neighbor algorithm that merged closely related sequences. CDR3 sequences were aligned to IMGT reference sequences to assign V, D and J gene segments. Each retained sequence needed at least a six-nucleotide match to both a V gene segment and a J gene segment. A rearrangement was called productive if the CDR3 had no stop codons and remained in frame with V and J, and every other rearrangement was called non-productive. CDR3 was defined according to IMGT convention as the region running from the second conserved V-encoded cysteine to the conserved J-encoded phenylalanine. The earlier analysis of 550 to 650 of the donors excluded any sequence lacking an unambiguous match to a single V gene segment. An earlier analysis of over 450 of the donors classified V segments as functional when productive rearrangements were above 56.7% and as segregating when the standard deviation between donors was above 5%. A statistical classification framework was developed to diagnose cytomegalovirus status using the catalog of TCR beta chain sequences. In a later analysis, V and J genes were assigned by comparing TCR nucleotide sequences against IMGT/GENE-DB human TR gene sequences. Using the TCRdist pipeline, a later analysis assigned CDR3 sequences along with most-parsimonious VDJ recombination scenarios. A later analysis defined each TCR beta chain by its CDR3 amino acid sequence plus V-gene family, and excluded reads lacking a unique V-gene family. To address suspected cross-contamination and a sequencing artifact, a later analysis removed approximately 590 highly shared, low-generation-probability nucleotide sequences. In a later analysis, a clonal expansion index for each public chain was calculated from normalized within-repertoire ranks of inferred template counts. In a later analysis, generation probabilities were computed using a VDJ recombination model fitted to out-of-frame rearrangements, and the results were checked against IGoR. In a later analysis, hypergeometric tests were used to score TCR-TCR, TCR-HLA and TCR-CMV co-occurrence, with a repertoire-size bias correction applied to TCR pairs. In a later analysis, false discovery rates were estimated by permuting HLA or CMV assignments 20 times. A later analysis grouped co-occurring TCRs with DBSCAN, adding TCRdist sequence similarity when clustering within HLA-allele-positive subsets. Repertoires with fewer than 30,000 or more than 120,000 public chains, plus five repertoires with anomalous nucleotide sharing, were excluded from co-occurrence clustering. This immuneACCESS table, as held by TCRdb, lists in-frame sequences with V and J called but not all clones. Of the missing ones, under half trace to an unresolved V gene in checked studies; the others have no known cause. That table gives V, J and clone size, and the DNA gave D and trimming. Across this sample there are about 170,000 clones, with around 80% seen only once. Of the sample, 2% to 2.5% falls within the top ten clones.

This sample is part of a study of cytomegalovirus exposure and HLA in healthy donors (TCRdb year 2017). For context, the study as a whole: An earlier analysis of 550 to 700 of the donors reported 250 to 350 Gb of sequence data and approximately 110 million unique TCR beta sequences from 150 million to 200 million T cells. An early release that covered around 590 HLA-typed donors contained approximately 300 gigabases of sequencing data and around 85 million unique TCR sequences. Of the roughly 400 genotyped donors, roughly 85% fell in the genetic ancestry cluster associated with self-reported Caucasian donors. The aim of the study was to test whether cataloging public T cell receptors could identify signatures of past pathogen exposure. The study used immunosequencing to profile the T cell repertoires of several hundred subjects and linked those repertoires to cytomegalovirus serostatus. Besides the first cohort of approximately 710 subjects, a separate validation cohort made up of 120 different subjects was used. To predict cytomegalovirus infection status, the study combined high-throughput TCR immunosequencing, statistical association of individual TCRs with disease status, and machine learning. A later analysis re-examined previously published TCR beta repertoires from more than 650 donors and added high-resolution HLA genotyping to investigate patterns of TCR occurrence. Rather than drawing on any new phenotypic data, the later analysis identified candidate immune exposures from TCR beta sequences and the way those sequences occurred across donors. To decide whether each TCR beta V gene segment behaved as functional or pseudogenic, an earlier analysis of over 500 of the donors relied on high-throughput TCR beta sequencing. Donor age, sex, ethnicity and CMV serostatus were compiled together with the repertoire data. In a later genetic analysis, genome-wide SNP genotypes for about three fifths of the roughly 670 donors were used, and that subset was treated as a discovery cohort. All discovery cohort repertoires had been generated on a single sequencing platform. HLA typing covered class I and class II loci at four-digit resolution. The number of typed donors differed by locus: roughly 629-640 for A, B, C, DRB1 and DQB1; 522 for DQA1; some 590 for DPA1; and 400 to 480 for DPB1. Roughly 5 DR-DQ haplotypes were handled as single units for association and clustering, since linkage in the cohort was strong. Across about 370 genotyped donors of the cohort, an average of about 220,000 unique TCR beta nucleotide sequences per donor were sequenced, and about a sixth of those sequences were non-productive. On the study overall, not on this receptor specifically: Most TCR sequences were seen in very few donors, while some public TCRs were found in many individuals. A later analysis found that TCR association rates varied across HLA loci, with DRB1 alleles showing the most associated TCRs and HLA-C alleles the fewest. According to a later analysis, parvovirus B19, influenza, CMV and Epstein-Barr virus appeared linked to several top co-occurrence clusters. A later analysis associated about 17,000 TCR beta sequences with specific HLA alleles at a false discovery rate of 0.05. Presence/absence analyses assumed roughly uniform sequencing depth across donors, an assumption that may not hold. A cluster of highly shared sequence variants was judged likely to represent a technical artifact of the sequencing pipeline. Because the 87-base-pair reads could not distinguish some IMGT-functional V segments, including TRBV6-2 and TRBV6-3, those segments were excluded. Linkage disequilibrium might explain the correlated functional status among segregating V segments, but an unknown experimental factor could not be ruled out. Because some donors lacked HLA typing at each locus, the association tests relied only on the typed subset. Only TCR beta chains were sequenced in this cohort, and the absence of alpha or paired-chain data limited detectable features. In an earlier analysis of about 600 of the donors, most TCR beta V segments appeared in productive rearrangements about 87% or about 30% of the time, broadly matching IMGT annotations. In a later analysis, HLA-associated TCR beta chains were found to be more clonally expanded and to have lower generation probabilities than equally common non-associated chains. Compared with the approximately 700-donor mean, donors in an Asian-associated ancestry cluster had fewer N-insertions in productive TCRs, according to a later genetic analysis. Assigning TCR associations to individual alleles was difficult when HLA alleles, especially DR and DQ, strongly co-occurred. A further reported finding was that TCR beta sequences accurately predicted the HLA-A and HLA-B alleles for most subjects in the first cohort. A total of 164 TCR beta chains were listed by the study as associated with cytomegalovirus. Three of the identified cytomegalovirus-associated TCR beta chains were confirmed in vitro to be specific for cytomegalovirus antigens. According to the authors, the approach could potentially be generalized to other disease states and immunological phenotypes. According to a later analysis, most CMV-associated TCR beta chains appeared to be HLA-restricted, and the HLA associations seemed to be driven largely by CMV exposure. Because counts were too low, some 16 rarely observed V segments, including chromosome 9 orphons, were excluded from the earlier analysis of some 540 of the donors. In both the original and validation cohorts, the classifier was reported to diagnose cytomegalovirus status with high specificity and sensitivity. Immune exposure information for the cohort was limited to CMV serostatus. An association between a missense DCLRE1C variant and V-gene and J-gene trimming of TCR beta chains was found in a later genetic analysis and replicated in an independent cohort.

The cohort consisted of 670 or so healthy bone marrow donors. At the time of sampling, every cohort member was nominally healthy, though immune exposures that went unrecorded were likely present. The donor tested CMV seropositive, placing the donor among the approximately 290 seropositive members of the cohort. A peripheral blood sample was collected from each donor, and TCR beta sequencing was performed on peripheral blood mononuclear cells. Genomic DNA extraction from the blood cell samples was performed with the Qiagen DNeasy Blood Extraction Kit. Reading from cysteine to phenylalanine, the CDR3 counts 13 amino acids. Only the CDR3 DNA stays, 39 bases, in frame from base 1. V is shortened by 0 bases, J by 6 bases, and the region joining them spans 12 bases. CDR1 and CDR2 (GTSNPN, SVGIG) derive from the germline V gene (reference sequence).

Recombination joined TRBV30 with TRBJ2-7; the D gene is unclear. The sequence derives from a woman in her twenties or thirties in good health and CMV-seropositive. Sequencing used PBMCs. The CDR3 protein sequence reads: CAWSVLARGEQYF. The DNA sequence is given as TGTGCCTGGAGTGTACTTGCTAGAGGCGAGCAGTACTTC.